The 16 T cell receptor beta chains listed next were all sequenced from one sample in a study of blood T cells in healthy people across ages. A second PCR, run for 7 to 11 cycles, used a sample-barcoded 5' primer plus a J-beta primer mix. TCRdb called the 5' RACE reads again in MiXCR, with one record for every CDR3 protein. The sample gives some 1.8 million distinct CDR3 sequences, approximately 39% of which show up once; more than 20% is in the top ten. The specimen sequenced was blood. The receptors originated from a human donor in good health.

J is TRBJ1-3 and V is TRBV3-1, with D tentatively TRBD1 (6 bases). V lost 4 bases to trimming and J lost 1 base, with 14 bases between them. Germline V gene lookup returns CDR1 LGHDT and CDR2 YNNKEL (reference sequence). The CDR3 consists of 16 residues. The CDR3 nucleotides read TGTGCCAGCAGCCTATACAGGGAAGGGTCTGGAAACACCATATATTTT. Translating gives CASSLYREGSGNTIYF.

In this sample, this clonotype turned up a few times. The chain links TRBV6-1 to TRBJ1-1; 8 bases match TRBD1. This CDR3 contains 15 residues. The junction had 4 bases not matched to a gene; V was cut back by 2 bases and J by 2 bases. The germline V gene encodes CDR1 MNHNS and CDR2 SASEGT. Here the CDR3 DNA reads TGTGCCAGCAGTGAAAGACAGGGGTCAAACACTGAAGCTTTCTTT. This sequence encodes CASSERQGSNTEAFF.

This clonotype was picked up many times. The genes are TRBV27 and TRBJ2-5, with unresolved D. CDR3 length: 13 amino acids. V was pared by 2 bases and J by 4 bases, with 8 bases between. Germline V lookup: CDR1 MNHEY, CDR2 SMNVEV (reference sequence). CDR3 sequence: CASSLGIRETQYF. The DNA for the CDR3 is TGTGCCAGCAGTTTAGGGATCAGAGAGACCCAGTACTTC.

Turning to this clonotype: The junction and the germline gene differ at one end; a read error may be behind it. J is TRBJ2-3 and V is TRBV29-1; the match to TRBD1 covers 12 bases. The CDR3 covers 18 residues. The germline gives CDR1 SQVTM, CDR2 ANQGSEA. CDR3 amino acids: CSVEVGQGALGFRDTQYF. The DNA of the CDR3 is TGCAGCGTAGAAGTGGGACAGGGGGCGTTGGGGTTCAGAGATACGCAGTATTTT.

This clonotype was counted only a few times. CDR3 nucleotides: TGTGCCAGCAGCCGTAGAACAGGGGGCGCAGGTGGCTACACCTTC. Encoded protein: CASSRRTGGAGGYTF. The chain is built from TRBV7-8 and TRBJ1-2; 9 bases fit TRBD1. The CDR3 covers 15 residues. Germline trimming cut 5 bases from V and 7 bases from J; bases unmatched to any gene: 11. The V gene's germline CDR1 is SGHVS and CDR2 FQNEAQ.

The J gene is TRBJ2-3, the V gene TRBV7-2; D uncertain. The germline V gene has CDR1 SGHTA and CDR2 FQGNSA. The CDR3 has 13 amino acids. V was trimmed by 8 bases and J by 0 bases, leaving 9 bases between them. This CDR3 is CASGTRSTDTQYF. The CDR3, as DNA: TGTGCCAGCGGAACCCGAAGCACAGATACGCAGTATTTT.

This clonotype appeared once. Its ends do not fully match the called genes, so a read error is possible. This rearrangement joins TRBV12-3 or TRBV12-4 to TRBJ1-1; 8 bases agree with TRBD1. This CDR3 region has 15 residues. CDR3 region: CASSLEGQGDTGAFF. CDR3 nucleotides: TGTGCCAGCAGTCTTGAAGGACAGGGAGACACTGGAGCTTTCTTT.

This clonotype turned up a few times. The chain carries TRBV10-3 and TRBJ2-3, with 7 bases matching TRBD1. CDR1 and CDR2 from the germline V gene are ENHRY and SYGVKD. J lost 4 bases, V lost 6 bases, and 10 bases had no gene match. The CDR3 extends over 15 amino acids. CDR3: CAISAARGSPDTQYF. CDR3 sequence (DNA): TGTGCCATCAGCGCCGCCAGGGGGTCCCCAGATACGCAGTATTTT.

The chain links TRBV10-3 to TRBJ2-3; D is uncertain. The CDR3 spans 14 residues. Germline V lookup: CDR1 ENHRY, CDR2 SYGVKD. The germline V and J ends were trimmed by 1 base and 8 bases, with 13 bases remaining between them. The CDR3 DNA follows: TGTGCCATCAGTGAGTTAGCCCCCCCCCGTACGCAGTATTTT. This codes for CAISELAPPRTQYF.

The CDR3 loop reads CASVGGHRGNQPQHF. The CDR3 DNA sequence: TGTGCCAGCGTTGGGGGACATAGAGGAAATCAGCCCCAGCATTTT. The gene calls are TRBV28 and TRBJ1-5, with TRBD1 as a possible D gene (6 bases). CDR1 and CDR2 (germline): MDHEN, SYDVKM. V lost 8 bases and J 4 bases, leaving 18 bases between the germline ends. This CDR3 region has 15 residues.

This clonotype was recorded a few times. The chain links TRBV2 to TRBJ1-4; D is uncertain. This CDR3 spans 14 amino acids. V was pared by 6 bases and J by 3 bases, with 11 bases between. Germline lookup yields CDR1 SNHLY and CDR2 FYNNEI. CDR3 nucleotides: TGTGCCAGCAGGGGGTCGGGGTCTAATGAAAAACTGTTTTTT. Protein sequence: CASRGSGSNEKLFF.

This chain joins TRBV6-6 and TRBJ2-1, with D unresolved. Germline loops: CDR1 MNHNY, CDR2 SVGAGI (reference sequence). CDR3 size: 14 residues. Between the trimmed V and J ends, which lost 2 bases and 7 bases, there was a span of 12 bases. CDR3 protein: CASSYDTRANEQFF. The CDR3, as DNA: TGTGCCAGCAGTTACGATACCCGGGCAAATGAGCAGTTCTTC.

This chain links TRBV12-3 or TRBV12-4 with TRBJ2-1; 7 positions match TRBD1. The CDR3 spans 14 residues. Trimming took 4 bases from V and 13 from J; bases not matched to a gene: 13. The DNA of the CDR3 is TGTGCCAGCAGTTCCCGGACAGGCCAAGAGACCCAGTTCTTC. Its protein is CASSSRTGQETQFF.

This clonotype was detected a few times. The chain is built from TRBV7-2 and TRBJ2-5; TRBD1 matches 9 bases. The CDR3 loop spans 15 amino acids. Unmatched junction bases numbered 14, after V lost 4 bases and J lost 11 bases. CDR1 and CDR2 (germline): SGHTA, FQGNSA. DNA of the CDR3: TGTGCCAGCAGCTATCGGACAGGGGAATCCGGGGAGCAGTACTTC. Protein sequence: CASSYRTGESGEQYF.

Only a few counts were recorded for this clonotype. This chain links TRBV11-2 with TRBJ1-2, with 8 bases matching TRBD1. The CDR3 runs 16 residues. Trimming cost V 5 bases and J 4 bases; bases outside gene matches: 12. Germline loops: CDR1 SGHAT, CDR2 FQNNGV. This chain's CDR3 is CASSDRNRGSLYGYTF. The CDR3 DNA reads as TGTGCCAGCAGCGATCGGAACAGGGGGAGTCTCTATGGCTACACCTTC.

Turning to this clonotype: The junction shows a germline mismatch at one end, possibly a read error. The chain uses TRBV5-1 and TRBJ2-7, with a possible D match to TRBD2 (5 bases). CDR3 length: 14 residues. The germline gives CDR1 SGHRS, CDR2 YFSETQ. CDR3 protein: CASSPGGSSYEQNF. CDR3 nucleotide sequence: TGCGCCAGCAGCCCCGGTGGGAGCTCCTACGAGCAGAACTTC.